This paragraph reports one TCR beta chain. Its antigen is not identified. An end of the junction differs from the germline gene, which may be a read error. The data originate from a study of cytomegalovirus exposure and HLA in healthy donors. Study-wide results and limits: An apparent linkage of common viral pathogens to several of the most significant clusters emerged in a later analysis.

Healthy bone marrow donors made up the donor group. Both 60 Vbeta primers and 13 Jbeta primers went into the PCR. Generated by immunoSEQ multiplex PCR, the TCRdb table keeps only in-frame clones and is missing some. Across roughly 100,000 clones, the top ten clones capture less than 4% of the sample. The sample was PBMCs. This clonotype was obtained from a middle-aged man in good health and CMV-seronegative.

The CDR3: CASNEATGGFQPQHF. For the CDR3, the DNA is TGTGCCAGCAATGAAGCGACAGGGGGCTTTCAGCCCCAGCATTTT. The rearrangement uses TRBV6-1 and TRBJ1-5; 10 positions match TRBD1. CDR3 size: 15 residues. The V gene's germline CDR1 is MNHNS and CDR2 SASEGT.